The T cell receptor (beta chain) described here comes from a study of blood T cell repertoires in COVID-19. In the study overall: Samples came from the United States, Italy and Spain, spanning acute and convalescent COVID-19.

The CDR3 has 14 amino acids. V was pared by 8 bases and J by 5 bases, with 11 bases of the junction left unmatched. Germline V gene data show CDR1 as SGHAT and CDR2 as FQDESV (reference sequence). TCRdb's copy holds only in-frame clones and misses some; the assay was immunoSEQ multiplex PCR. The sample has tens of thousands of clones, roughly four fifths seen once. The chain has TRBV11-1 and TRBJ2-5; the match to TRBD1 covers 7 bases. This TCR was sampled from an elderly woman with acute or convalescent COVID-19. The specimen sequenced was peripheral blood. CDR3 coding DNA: TGTGCCAGCCAACGTGACAGGGCTGTGGAGACCCAGTACTTC. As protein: CASQRDRAVETQYF.